This TCR beta chain was obtained from a study of T-cell reconstitution after alpha-beta-depleted transplantation in children. This clonotype was found many times. Trimming took off 2 bases at V and 1 base at J, with 9 bases between the two ends. The germline V gene has CDR1 MNHEY and CDR2 SVGAGI. The CDR3 contains 15 residues. A TCRbeta library incorporating unique molecular identifiers was prepared. TCRdb reprocessed the PCR reads with MiXCR, giving one entry per CDR3 protein. The sample records 640,000 or so distinct CDR3 sequences, about 15% being singletons. This sample comprised PBMCs from the stem cell graft donor, obtained from the stem cell graft. This receptor was taken from a human donor who donated a stem cell graft to a child with acute myeloid leukemia. The chain employs TRBV6-5 and TRBJ2-1; a possible D gene is TRBD2 (6 bases). CDR3: CASSYAGLSYNEQFF. The CDR3 bases are TGTGCCAGCAGTTACGCTGGACTATCCTACAATGAGCAGTTCTTC.